These T cell receptor beta chains were read from a single sample in a study of T cell responses to AZD1222 COVID-19 vaccine. Profiled with immunoSEQ multiplex PCR; TCRdb holds only in-frame clones, not every one. The data hold some 150,000 clones, with roughly 93% observed a single time. This sample comprised peripheral blood, obtained 28 days after the second AZD1222 dose. The receptors here all came from an adult who received the AZD1222 COVID-19 vaccine. Both conserved end residues are trimmed from each CDR3. A D gene is named only where the DNA matches it firmly.

v_call	j_call	d_call	cdr3_aa
TRBV15	TRBJ1-1	.	ATSRDQGPTEAF
TRBV3-1/TRBV3-2	TRBJ1-2	.	ASSRGGEVVYGYT
TRBV29-1	TRBJ2-7	.	SVAYWRIHYEQY
TRBV27	TRBJ2-1	.	ASSYFAVRQSNEQF
TRBV23-1	TRBJ2-7	TRBD1	ASSLDRGIYEQY
TRBV2	TRBJ2-7	TRBD1	ASSLDRTYEQY
TRBV6-4	TRBJ2-1	.	ASTFGQRETMGEQF
TRBV11-2	TRBJ2-7	TRBD2	ASSLDSGRVYEQY
TRBV29-1	TRBJ1-6	.	SVRSSYNSPLH
TRBV27	TRBJ2-7	.	ASSLSWQTEQY
TRBV5-1	TRBJ2-1	.	ASSWGFSSYNEQF
TRBV9	TRBJ2-4	.	ASSVEGRGIQY
TRBV3-1/TRBV3-2	TRBJ1-2	.	ASSPQGSVGYT
TRBV19	TRBJ2-3	TRBD2	ASSIRGGPTDTQY
TRBV2	TRBJ2-2	TRBD2	ASSENQREPFGELF
TRBV20-1	TRBJ1-1	.	SASAGRAF
TRBV16	TRBJ1-1	.	ASSQFTRGWNTEAF
TRBV2	TRBJ2-2	.	ASSEWPGTGELF
TRBV6-5	TRBJ2-7	TRBD1	ASSYSQGAAYEQY
TRBV5-4	TRBJ1-4	TRBD1	ASSRQGGGNEKLF
TRBV9	TRBJ2-3	.	ASSVESTDTQY
TRBV25-1	TRBJ2-7	.	ASSDPSRGTNQQY
TRBV3-1/TRBV3-2	TRBJ1-6	TRBD1	ASSPSDRDNSPLH
TRBV9	TRBJ2-3	TRBD2	ASSVAASGRYTDTQY
TRBV7-6	TRBJ1-5	.	ASSLEGKGNQPQH
TRBV12-3/TRBV12-4	TRBJ1-6	.	ASSLDLPLH
TRBV7-6	TRBJ1-1	.	ASSFQGRGNTEAF
TRBV5-1	TRBJ1-1	TRBD1	ASSPQGTIEAF
TRBV6-5	TRBJ1-3	TRBD1	ASRQTGLTGNTIY
TRBV6-5	TRBJ1-4	.	ASSSYSVHGLEKLF
TRBV7-9	TRBJ1-5	TRBD1	ASSPLRGPNQPQH
TRBV9	TRBJ1-1	TRBD1	ASSVARQGGPPEAF
TRBV6-5	TRBJ2-3	TRBD1	ASSTGQSTDTQY